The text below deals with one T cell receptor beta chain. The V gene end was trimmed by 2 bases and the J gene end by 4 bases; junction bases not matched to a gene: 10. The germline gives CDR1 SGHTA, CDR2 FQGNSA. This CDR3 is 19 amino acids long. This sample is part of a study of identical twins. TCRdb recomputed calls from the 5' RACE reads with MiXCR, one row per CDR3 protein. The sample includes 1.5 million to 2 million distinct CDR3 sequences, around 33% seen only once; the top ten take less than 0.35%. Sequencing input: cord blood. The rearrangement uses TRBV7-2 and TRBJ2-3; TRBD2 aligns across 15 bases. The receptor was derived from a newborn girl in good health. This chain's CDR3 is CASSLSPDWTSGRADTQYF. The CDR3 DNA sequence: TGTGCCAGCAGCTTATCACCCGACTGGACTAGCGGGAGGGCAGATACGCAGTATTTT.